The 7 T cell receptor beta chains given below trace back to one sample, sequenced in a study of control samples from healthy donors and cancer patients. The table came from immunoSEQ multiplex PCR; TCRdb's copy has only in-frame clones and leaves some out. Of tens of thousands of clones detected, 70% to 90% appear once; the ten largest clones hold 1.9%. Sequencing was done on a sample of PBMCs. The receptors originated from a woman aged 60-70 years with head and neck cancer.

The V call is TRBV18, the J call TRBJ2-7; a weak D match, TRBD2 (7 bases). The CDR3 runs to 16 residues. Trimming removed 0 bases at V and 3 bases at J, with 15 bases between. CDR1 KGHSH and CDR2 LQKENI come from the germline V gene. CDR3 DNA: TGTGCCAGCTCACCACCGTCGGGGGGCGCTGTCTACGAGCAGTACTTC. It translates to CASSPPSGGAVYEQYF.

V is TRBV28 and J is TRBJ2-5, with D uncertain. This CDR3 contains 15 residues. Germline V gene data show CDR1 as MDHEN and CDR2 as SYDVKM. V dropped 6 bases and J dropped 4 bases, with 18 bases sitting between them. The CDR3 sequence is CASSVQSGLGETQYF. The CDR3 DNA is TGTGCCAGCAGCGTCCAGTCAGGTCTGGGAGAGACCCAGTACTTC.

The chain combines TRBV27 with TRBJ2-3, with D possibly being TRBD1 (5 bases). With 3 bases removed from V and 0 bases from J, the gap between germline ends came to 13 bases. This CDR3 spans 16 amino acids. Germline V gene sequence: CDR1 MNHEY, CDR2 SMNVEV (reference sequence). CDR3 coding DNA: TGTGCCAGCAGTTTTTTTCTAGGACATAGCACAGATACGCAGTATTTT. Amino acid sequence: CASSFFLGHSTDTQYF.

The gene calls are TRBV7-8 and TRBJ1-5; D is ambiguous. CDR1 is SGHVS and CDR2 is FQNEAQ in the germline V gene. V was cut by 1 base and J by 8 bases, with 15 bases left in between. CDR3 length: 15 amino acids. CDR3 bases: TGTGCCAGCAGCTTAGGAGGGCAGAAGGTTGAGCCCCAGCATTTT. Its protein is CASSLGGQKVEPQHF.

The rearrangement uses TRBV5-4 and TRBJ2-7; 16 bases align to TRBD2. Germline values: CDR1 SGHNT, CDR2 YYREEE (reference sequence). The CDR3 length is 17 residues. The junction had 11 bases not matched to a gene; V was cut back by 4 bases and J by 7 bases. This chain's CDR3 is CASSPGTSGRGIGEQYF. The CDR3 nucleotides read TGTGCCAGCAGCCCCGGGACTAGCGGGAGGGGAATAGGAGAGCAGTACTTC.

The chain is built from TRBV5-8 and TRBJ1-2, with 7 bases matching TRBD1. Per the germline V gene, CDR1 is SGHTS and CDR2 is YDEGEE. V trimming: 2 bases; J trimming: 8 bases; junction bases outside the gene matches: 9. This CDR3 contains 14 residues. The CDR3 here is CASSLPDRAEGYTF. The CDR3 nucleotides are TGTGCCAGCAGCTTACCAGACAGGGCGGAAGGCTACACCTTC.

J is TRBJ2-1 and V is TRBV6-1; 11 bases are shared with TRBD2. Germline V lookup: CDR1 MNHNS, CDR2 SASEGT. The CDR3 is made up of 18 amino acids. The V gene end was trimmed by 0 bases and the J gene end by 8 bases; junction bases not matched to a gene: 12. The CDR3 protein is CASSEATYSGRGLDEQFF. The CDR3 DNA sequence: TGTGCCAGCAGTGAAGCGACCTATAGCGGGAGGGGGTTGGATGAGCAGTTCTTC.